This T cell receptor (beta chain) appears in the sequencing data of a study of blood T cell repertoires in COVID-19. Study-wide background: There were acute and convalescent COVID-19 samples, and they came from the United States, Italy and Spain. Sources were T cells, B-cell-depleted T cells, or PBMCs; the material itself was cDNA or gDNA.

Germline CDR1 and CDR2: MDHEN and SYDVKM. The CDR3 extends over 15 amino acids. Trimming removed 3 bases from V and 4 bases from J, with 12 bases in between. This clone was recorded once. Original handling: Reference gene primer amplification yielded estimated nucleated cell counts. Clones were sequenced by immunoSEQ multiplex PCR, and TCRdb holds only the in-frame ones, with some missing. That table is the source of V, J and clone size, and D and trimming were worked out from the DNA. The repertoire consists of about 270,000 clones, with less than 95% occurring once and the leading ten covering approximately 3%. It was within 2 weeks before study entry that exposed participants met a COVID-19 case.

This clonotype originated in a middle-aged man who had been exposed to COVID-19. Sequencing was performed on PBMCs or T cells enriched from blood (not recorded which). The chain uses TRBV28 and TRBJ1-4; D uncertain. The CDR3 sequence: CASSLAGRNNEKLFF. The DNA of the CDR3 is TGTGCCAGCAGTTTGGCGGGCAGAAATAATGAAAAACTGTTTTTT.